This TCR beta chain was recorded in a study of blood T cell repertoires in COVID-19. About the study: Material from acute and convalescent COVID-19 was sourced from the United States, Italy and Spain. T cells, B-cell-depleted T cells, or PBMCs provided the cDNA or gDNA that served as material.

The CDR3 runs to 14 residues. Trimming left V 1 base short and J 1 base short, with 6 bases between. Germline lookup yields CDR1 SGHAT and CDR2 FQDESV (reference sequence). Per the original methods: By means of reference gene primer amplification, nucleated cell counts were estimated. Sequencing was performed with immunoSEQ multiplex PCR; in TCRdb, only in-frame clones are kept and a portion is missing. V, J and clone size are taken as reported in that table, and D and trimming were inferred from the DNA itself. The sample comprises about 140,000 clones, 76% of which are singletons, and around 4.8% rests with the top ten.

Sequenced: peripheral blood. The V call is TRBV11-1, the J call TRBJ2-3; D gene ambiguous. This TCR came from a woman of 80 years or more with active or convalescent COVID-19. Written as DNA, the CDR3 is TGTGCCAGCAGCTTAGGAGATGGCACAGATACGCAGTATTTT. It specifies CASSLGDGTDTQYF.